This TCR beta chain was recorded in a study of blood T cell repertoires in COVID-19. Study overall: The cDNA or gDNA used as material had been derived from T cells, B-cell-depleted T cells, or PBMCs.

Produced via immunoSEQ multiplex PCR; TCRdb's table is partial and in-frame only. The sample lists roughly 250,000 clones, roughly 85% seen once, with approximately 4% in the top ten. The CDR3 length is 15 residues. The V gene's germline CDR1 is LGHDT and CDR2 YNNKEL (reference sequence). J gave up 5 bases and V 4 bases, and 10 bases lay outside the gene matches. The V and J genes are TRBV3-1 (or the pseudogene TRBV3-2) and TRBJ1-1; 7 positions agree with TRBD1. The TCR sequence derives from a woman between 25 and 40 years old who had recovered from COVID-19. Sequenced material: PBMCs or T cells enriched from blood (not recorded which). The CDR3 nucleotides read TGTGCCAGCAGCCGCCGCACAGGGGTAGTGACTGAAGCTTTCTTT. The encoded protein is CASSRRTGVVTEAFF.